Included here is one T cell receptor (beta chain) sequence, with context. No cognate antigen has been identified for it. One base away there is no much larger clone; base qualities are not given. The approximately 39 donors, aged roughly 6 to 90 years, were systemically healthy Caucasian individuals from Russia. Each donor gave approximately 10 milliliters of peripheral blood, collected into EDTA-treated Vacutainer tubes. Ficoll-Paque density-gradient centrifugation was used to isolate PBMCs, with at least 6 million per sample. Total RNA, at least 6 micrograms per sample, was extracted from PBMCs with Trizol reagent. For every donor, an aliquot of PBMCs went through flow cytometry to measure the percentages of naive CD45RAhigh/CD27high T cells. As encoded in the germline V gene (reference sequence), CDR1 is SEHNR while CDR2 is FQNEAQ. Reading from cysteine to phenylalanine, the CDR3 counts 18 amino acids. CDR3 DNA is the only sequence kept; it has 54 bases, read in frame from the first base. After removal of 4 bases from V and 2 bases from J, the junction retains 16 bases not matched to a gene.

Library preparation used 5' RACE. Sequencing instrument: Illumina HiSeq 2500. A second PCR of 7 to 11 cycles was run with a J-beta primer mix and a sample-barcoded 5' primer. A template-switch 5' adaptor carrying 12 random nucleotides introduced a unique molecular identifier onto each TCR beta cDNA molecule. At least 3 million CDR3-containing paired-end reads were obtained from each sample. First-strand cDNA synthesis was performed from all RNA using the Mint cDNA synthesis kit, with priming by a TRBC-specific oligonucleotide. Following uracil-DNA glycosylase treatment, a first 18-cycle PCR with universal primers M1SS and BC2_uni_R was performed on all cDNA. The published analysis was carried out like this. For normalization, 1 million high-quality reads were randomly selected from each sample, with every read carrying a distinct molecular identifier. Reads with shared molecular identifiers were discarded instead of being binned into consensus sequences. CDR3 identification, clonotype clustering and error correction used MiTCR with a Q25 quality threshold and the strictest error-elimination algorithm. Lower-bound total TCR beta diversity was estimated with a nonparametric unseen species model using Euler transformation. TCRdb reprocessing: public reads trimmed at Q25 with fastp, clones called with MiXCR, in-frame beta chains kept. CDR3 protein sequences are deduplicated, and each keeps its most common genes and DNA. The V and J calls shown here were made by TCRdb, not taken from the authors' results. Counted in this sample were 650,000 to 800,000 distinct CDR3 sequences; approximately 44% of them appeared once. The ten largest make up about 19% of the sample.

These data come from a study of blood T cells in healthy people across ages (dated by TCRdb to between 2015 and 2016). With regard to the full study: Template switching captured roughly one uniquely barcoded TCR beta cDNA molecule per two T cells in model experiments. To track age-related changes in TCR beta repertoire diversity, the study relied on deep sequencing normalized with unique cDNA molecular identifiers. The donors were divided into four age groups: young (average roughly 17 years), middle-aged (around 37), aged (approximately 64) and long-lived (approximately 74). To avoid experimental bias, donors of different ages were spread randomly across the sequencing lanes. Using the same blood draw, the study looked at two additional independent replicas of 1 million unique cDNA reads for two donors, one aged 18 to 30 and the other aged 80 or older. Overall study outcomes, separate from this receptor: The CMV infection status of donors was not known, potentially confounding age-related changes in expanded clonotypes. The percentage of naive T cells measured by flow cytometry correlated strongly with observed TCR beta diversity. As age increased, observed TCR beta diversity per million T cells dropped in a roughly linear way, and a significant reduction was already evident by age about 36. Since profiling was done on bulk unsorted PBMCs, naive and antigen-experienced compartments could not be conclusively compared. Estimates of total diversity based on one million sequenced T cells were considered lower bounds and underestimates. Compared with the aged group, the long-lived group had more naive CD4+ T cells, fewer expanded clones and increased TCR diversity, suggesting age selection.

The receptor comes from a man in his 60s in good health. The sequence links TRBV7-9 to TRBJ2-7; a stretch of 8 junction bases matches TRBD1. Material: blood. The DNA is TGTGCCAGCAGCTCCATCCTCGGGCCCCAGGGGGCGCCCTACGAGCAGTACTTC. This sequence encodes CASSSILGPQGAPYEQYF.